One and the same sample provided the 31 T cell receptor beta chains below, sequenced in a study of blood T cell repertoires in COVID-19. Only in-frame clones appear in the TCRdb table, and some are missing; sequencing was by immunoSEQ multiplex PCR. The repertoire holds 25,000 to 35,000 clones, with about 85% as singletons. What was sequenced was peripheral blood. Receptors were obtained from a man in his fifties or sixties with active COVID-19.

This clone was detected only once. The chain has TRBV6-1 and TRBJ1-2; 8 nucleotides agree with TRBD1. This CDR3 is 16 amino acids long. The V and J ends lost 1 base and 3 bases, in that order; junction bases with no gene match: 7. Germline V gene sequence: CDR1 MNHNS, CDR2 SASEGT. CDR3 sequence (DNA): TGTGCCAGCAGTGAAGGGACAGGGTCACTTTACTATGGCTACACCTTC. Translating it yields CASSEGTGSLYYGYTF.

The V gene is TRBV2, the J gene TRBJ1-6; D is uncertain. This CDR3 contains 15 residues. V lost 7 bases, J lost 7 bases, and 17 bases lay in between. Germline V gives CDR1 SNHLY, CDR2 FYNNEI. The CDR3 reads CASTRQLKENSPLHF. CDR3 sequence (DNA): TGTGCCAGCACCAGGCAGCTTAAAGAAAATTCACCCCTCCACTTT.

This chain uses TRBV12-3 or TRBV12-4 with TRBJ1-5; TRBD1 is a possible D gene (5 bases). Trimming removed 4 bases from V and 9 bases from J, with 7 bases in between. The CDR3 has 11 residues. The CDR3, as DNA: TGTGCCAGCAGTTGGGGGGGGCCCCAGCATTTT. Encoded protein: CASSWGGPQHF.

V gene TRBV25-1 combines with J gene TRBJ1-1, with 7 bases aligning to TRBD1. The V gene end was trimmed by 1 base and the J gene end by 7 bases; junction bases not matched to a gene: 6. In germline, CDR1 is MGHDK, CDR2 SYGVNS. There are 14 residues in the CDR3. The CDR3 loop reads CASSESLAGGEAFF. The CDR3, as DNA: TGTGCCAGCAGTGAATCGCTGGCAGGGGGTGAAGCTTTCTTT.

There are a few counts of this clone. The chain recombines TRBV19 with TRBJ1-5; 7 nucleotides align to TRBD1. This CDR3 region has 16 residues. Germline CDR1 LNHDA, CDR2 SQIVND (reference sequence). V lost 6 bases, J lost 0 bases, and 8 bases stayed unmatched. CDR3 sequence (DNA): TGTGCCAGTAGAAGAAACAGGGGTTATAGCAATCAGCCCCAGCATTTT. The encoded protein is CASRRNRGYSNQPQHF.

The chain uses TRBV28 and TRBJ2-5; D is perhaps TRBD1 (6 bases). Germline lookup yields CDR1 MDHEN and CDR2 SYDVKM. This CDR3 contains 16 residues. Trimming left V 5 bases short and J 2 bases short, with 18 bases between. DNA of the CDR3: TGTGCCAGCAGTAGGCCGGGACAAATAAAACAAGAGACCCAGTACTTC. Protein sequence: CASSRPGQIKQETQYF.

This chain links TRBV19 with TRBJ2-2; 9 nucleotides align to TRBD2. V gave up 4 bases and J gave up 6 bases; unmatched junction bases: 6. Looked up from germline, CDR1 is LNHDA and CDR2 is SQIVND (reference sequence). The CDR3 runs to 15 residues. The DNA for the CDR3 is TGTGCCAGTAGTAGGGGACTAGCCCCCCCCGGGGAGCTGTTTTTT. The encoded protein is CASSRGLAPPGELFF. The full variable domain, its missing parts supplied by reference TRBV19 and TRBJ2-2, is DGGITQSPKYLFRKEGQNVTLSCEQNLNHDAMYWYRQDPGQGLRLIYYSQIVNDFQKGDIAEGYSVSREKKESFPLTVTSAQKNPTAFYLCASSRGLAPPGELFFGEGSRLTVL.

V usage is TRBV6-5 and J usage is TRBJ2-2; 9 bases match TRBD2. This CDR3 spans 15 amino acids. Germline V lookup: CDR1 MNHEY, CDR2 SVGAGI. The trim removed 5 bases at V and 0 bases at J, leaving 1 base unmatched. The CDR3: CASSLAGSNTGELFF. Here the CDR3 DNA reads TGTGCCAGCAGTCTAGCGGGGTCGAACACCGGGGAGCTGTTTTTT.

The rearrangement uses TRBV6-5 and TRBJ2-3; perhaps TRBD1 as D (5 bases). Germline CDR1 MNHEY, CDR2 SVGAGI. Between the trimmed V and J ends, which lost 4 bases and 0 bases, there was a span of 14 bases. The CDR3 sequence is 16 residues long. CDR3 bases: TGTGCCAGCAGTTCAGTCTGGGGCTTTAGCACAGATACGCAGTATTTT. Translating gives CASSSVWGFSTDTQYF.

The chain has TRBV13 and TRBJ1-5; D gene uncertain. This CDR3 comprises 13 residues. CDR1 is PRHDT, CDR2 FYEKMQ, per germline (reference sequence). Between the trimmed V and J ends, which lost 2 bases and 8 bases, there was a span of 10 bases. The DNA for the CDR3 is TGTGCCAGCAGCTTATCCTCCACAAAGCCCCAGCATTTT. This sequence encodes CASSLSSTKPQHF.

V usage is TRBV18 and J usage is TRBJ2-5; TRBD2 might be the D (5 bases). The CDR3 consists of 16 residues. The ends were cut back, 6 bases at V and 5 bases at J, with 22 bases in the middle. Germline CDR1 KGHSH, CDR2 LQKENI. This CDR3 is CASSLPGRRTFETQYF. The CDR3 DNA sequence: TGTGCCAGCTCCCTCCCCGGACGGAGGACTTTTGAGACCCAGTACTTC.

This chain's CDR3 is CASSLDQGLAQETQYF. DNA for the CDR3: TGTGCCAGCAGCTTGGACCAGGGGTTGGCCCAAGAGACCCAGTACTTC. V usage is TRBV5-6 and J usage is TRBJ2-5; tentative D call: TRBD1 (6 bases). The CDR3 is 16 residues long. Germline V lookup: CDR1 SGHDT, CDR2 YYEEEE. Trimming took 0 bases from V and 1 from J, leaving 13 bases between them.

The rearrangement links TRBV30 to TRBJ2-1; 9 bases map to TRBD1. CDR1 is GTSNPN, CDR2 SVGIG, per germline (reference sequence). The CDR3 runs to 14 residues. Trimming cost V 6 bases and J 4 bases; bases outside gene matches: 7. DNA of the CDR3: TGTGCCTGCGCAACAGGGGGCACATACAATGAGCAGTTCTTC. This translates into CACATGGTYNEQFF.

The chain has TRBV19 and TRBJ2-3, with D perhaps TRBD1 (6 bases). V lost 3 bases to trimming and J lost 8 bases, with 18 bases between them. Germline V gene sequence: CDR1 LNHDA, CDR2 SQIVND (reference sequence). CDR3 size: 15 residues. CDR3 DNA sequence: TGTGCCAGTAGTATCCTTGGGGGAAAGGGGGTTACGCAGTATTTT. Translating it yields CASSILGGKGVTQYF. Based on the CDR3 plus reference TRBV19 and TRBJ2-3, the full variable domain is DGGITQSPKYLFRKEGQNVTLSCEQNLNHDAMYWYRQDPGQGLRLIYYSQIVNDFQKGDIAEGYSVSREKKESFPLTVTSAQKNPTAFYLCASSILGGKGVTQYFGPGTRLTVL.

CDR3: CATTIQGLAYEQYF. The CDR3 coding sequence is TGTGCCACCACAATCCAGGGGTTAGCCTACGAGCAGTACTTC. This chain links TRBV6-5 with TRBJ2-7, with D possibly matching TRBD1 (6 bases). The V gene's germline CDR1 is MNHEY and CDR2 SVGAGI. The CDR3 sequence is 14 residues long. Trimming took off 10 bases at V and 2 bases at J, with 18 bases between the two ends.

This clone was observed once. The chain links TRBV10-1 to TRBJ1-1, with 9 bases fitting TRBD1. The CDR3 is 13 residues long. The ends lost 4 bases at V and 7 bases at J; junction bases unmatched: 4. Looked up from germline, CDR1 is WNHNN and CDR2 is SYGVQD (reference sequence). Here the CDR3 reads CASSVTGGSEAFF. The CDR3 DNA reads TGCGCCAGCAGTGTTACAGGGGGCAGTGAAGCTTTCTTT.

The count of this clone is one. This chain connects TRBV7-6 to TRBJ2-7, with 10 nucleotides matching TRBD2. CDR1 is SGHVS, CDR2 FNYEAQ, per germline. The CDR3 runs to 17 residues. Trimming cost V 1 base and J 0 bases; bases outside gene matches: 6. The CDR3 here is CASSLDPLAGSSYEQYF. DNA for the CDR3: TGTGCCAGCAGCTTAGATCCACTAGCGGGGAGCTCCTACGAGCAGTACTTC.

This clone was seen a few times. The CDR3 spells CATSRAGTATPFPQHF. CDR3 DNA: TGTGCCACCAGCAGAGCTGGGACAGCCACACCATTTCCCCAGCATTTT. The genes are TRBV15 and TRBJ1-5; 7 nucleotides agree with TRBD1. Germline assignment: CDR1 LNHNV and CDR2 YYDKDF (reference sequence). This CDR3 has 16 residues. Unmatched junction bases numbered 13, after V lost 1 base and J lost 10 bases.

V gene TRBV19 combines with J gene TRBJ1-1; D is ambiguous. Germline values: CDR1 LNHDA, CDR2 SQIVND (reference sequence). CDR3 length equals 15 residues. Trimming removed 7 bases from V and 0 bases from J, with 15 bases in between. The CDR3 coding sequence is TGTGCCAGTAAAAAGGAGGCTTCCATGAACACTGAAGCTTTCTTT. Residues: CASKKEASMNTEAFF.

CDR3 nucleotide sequence: TGTGCCAGCAGAACAATCTCTGGGGCCAACGTCCTGACTTTC. It yields the protein CASRTISGANVLTF. The chain is built from TRBV27 and TRBJ2-6; no reliable D call. Trimming pared 6 bases from V and 0 bases from J, leaving 6 bases between. CDR3 length equals 14 residues. Germline V CDR1 and CDR2: MNHEY, SMNVEV (reference sequence).

The chain is built from TRBV21-1 and TRBJ2-7; TRBD2, as called in the table, went unchecked against the DNA. TRBV21-1 is a pseudogene segment. The CDR3 has 14 residues. For the CDR3, the DNA is TGTGCCAGCAGCAAAGAGGGAGGGGGCTACGAGCAGTACTTC. It translates to CASSKEGGGYEQYF.

The J gene is TRBJ2-7, the V gene TRBV10-2; D possibly corresponds to TRBD2 (7 bases). CDR3 size: 13 residues. Trimming shortened V by 7 bases and J by 2 bases, and 12 bases separated the two germline ends. CDR1 is WSHSY, CDR2 SAAADI, per germline. In DNA, the CDR3 is TGCGCCAGCAAGGGGGGGCAAGCCTACGAGCAGTACTTC. This translates into CASKGGQAYEQYF.

V usage is TRBV21-1 and J usage is TRBJ2-5; the DNA was not compared with TRBD1, the D call given in the table. TRBV21-1 is given as a pseudogene. This CDR3 spans 18 amino acids. CDR3 region: CASSKVKGQGASRETQYF. CDR3 DNA: TGTGCCAGCAGCAAAGTGAAGGGACAGGGGGCATCGAGGGAGACCCAGTACTTC.

The CDR3 loop reads CASSLMGGATNEKLFF. DNA of the CDR3: TGCGCCAGCAGCCTCATGGGCGGGGCAACTAATGAAAAACTGTTTTTT. The chain employs TRBV4-1 and TRBJ1-4, with D unresolved. Germline V gene sequence: CDR1 MGHRA, CDR2 YSYEKL. V was clipped by 4 bases and J by 0 bases, with 12 bases between them. The CDR3 is 16 amino acids.

The chain carries TRBV19 and TRBJ1-3, with D unclear. CDR1 is LNHDA, CDR2 SQIVND, per germline (reference sequence). Trimming removed 4 bases from V and 8 bases from J, with 21 bases in between. This CDR3 comprises 16 residues. The CDR3 DNA reads as TGTGCCAGTAGTACGGCGGCGGGTTCGTTTTGGGACACCATATATTTT. Protein sequence: CASSTAAGSFWDTIYF.

The CDR3 DNA follows: TGTGCCAGCAGTGAAGGAGGCAGCATCTATGGCTACACCTTC. This codes for CASSEGGSIYGYTF. The rearrangement uses TRBV25-1 and TRBJ1-2; D is unresolved. CDR3 size: 14 residues. Looked up from germline, CDR1 is MGHDK and CDR2 is SYGVNS. Trimming took 2 bases from V and 4 from J, leaving 11 bases between them.

J is TRBJ2-5 and V is TRBV6-5; the D gene is possibly TRBD1 (7 bases). The CDR3 length is 15 residues. Germline CDR1 reads MNHEY; CDR2 reads SVGAGI. The V gene lost 6 bases and the J gene lost 3 bases, with 17 bases spanning the gap. CDR3 in amino acids: CASSQLSGGKETQYF. CDR3 nucleotides: TGTGCCAGCAGCCAGCTGTCAGGGGGGAAAGAGACCCAGTACTTC.

V usage is TRBV6-5 and J usage is TRBJ1-4; 9 bases are a match to TRBD1. The CDR3 is made up of 15 amino acids. The V and J ends lost 6 bases and 5 bases, in that order; junction bases with no gene match: 7. Germline loops: CDR1 MNHEY, CDR2 SVGAGI. CDR3 DNA sequence: TGTGCCAGCAGATCGGCGGGGACAGGGAATGAAAAACTGTTTTTT. Protein sequence: CASRSAGTGNEKLFF.

The chain employs TRBV6-6 and TRBJ2-1; TRBD2 agrees at 12 bases. Trimming at V came to 5 bases and at J to 4 bases, leaving 3 bases not matched to a gene. Germline CDR1 reads MNHNY; CDR2 reads SVGAGI (reference sequence). There are 15 residues in the CDR3. This CDR3 reads CASSGLAGLYNEQFF. As DNA, the CDR3 is TGTGCCAGCAGTGGACTAGCGGGGCTGTACAATGAGCAGTTCTTC.

The chain couples TRBV3-1 (or the pseudogene TRBV3-2) to TRBJ2-1, with 11 nucleotides matching TRBD1. Germline V gene sequence: CDR1 LGHDT, CDR2 YNNKEL (reference sequence). This CDR3 has 15 amino acids. Trimming at V came to 9 bases and at J to 6 bases, leaving 10 bases not matched to a gene. The chain's CDR3 is CASYSGTGGSNEQFF. In DNA, the CDR3 is TGTGCCAGTTACTCCGGGACAGGGGGATCCAATGAGCAGTTCTTC.

The chain carries TRBV7-9 and TRBJ2-7; 10 positions match TRBD1. Per germline, CDR1 SEHNR and CDR2 FQNEAQ (reference sequence). Trimming took 4 bases from V and 3 from J; bases not matched to a gene: 6. This CDR3 region has 15 residues. The CDR3 region has the DNA TGTGCCAGCAGCTCTTCCGGGACAGGGGACTACGAGCAGTACTTC. Translated: CASSSSGTGDYEQYF.